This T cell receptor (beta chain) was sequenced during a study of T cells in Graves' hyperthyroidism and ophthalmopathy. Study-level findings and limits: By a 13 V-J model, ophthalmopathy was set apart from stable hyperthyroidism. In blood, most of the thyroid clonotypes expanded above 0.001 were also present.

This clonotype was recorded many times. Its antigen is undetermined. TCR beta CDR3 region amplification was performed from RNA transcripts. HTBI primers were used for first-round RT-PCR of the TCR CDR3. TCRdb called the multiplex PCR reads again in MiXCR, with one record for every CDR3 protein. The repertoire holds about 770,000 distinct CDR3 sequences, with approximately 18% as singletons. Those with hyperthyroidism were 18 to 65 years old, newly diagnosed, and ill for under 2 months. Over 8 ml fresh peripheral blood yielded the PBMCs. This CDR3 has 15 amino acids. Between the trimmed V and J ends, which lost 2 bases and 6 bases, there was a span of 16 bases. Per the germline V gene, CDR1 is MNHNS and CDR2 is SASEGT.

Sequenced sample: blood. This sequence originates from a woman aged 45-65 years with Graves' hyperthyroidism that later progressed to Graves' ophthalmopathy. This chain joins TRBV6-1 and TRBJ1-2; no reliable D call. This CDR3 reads CASSESPTGYDGYTF. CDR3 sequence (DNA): TGTGCCAGCAGTGAATCCCCGACGGGGTACGATGGCTACACCTTC.